A single sample is the source of the 22 T cell receptor beta chains below, sequenced in a study of blood T cell repertoires in COVID-19 (dated by TCRdb to 2018 to 2021). The library came from the immunoSEQ multiplex PCR assay. The clones in this table, taken by TCRdb from immuneACCESS, are in-frame only. Not every clone is retained; where verified, under half of the shortfall comes from an unresolved V gene, and the cause of the rest is unknown. This sample holds about 70,000 clones; about four fifths were observed only once. Together, the top ten hold 5% to 6.5% of the sample. Source material: peripheral blood. The receptor set was obtained from an older woman with acute or convalescent COVID-19.

The chain is built from TRBV4-3 and TRBJ2-3; weak D call: TRBD2 (5 bases). V was cut by 6 bases and J by 4 bases, with 11 bases left in between. This CDR3 has 13 residues. Germline V CDR1 and CDR2: LGHNA, YSLEER. CDR3 bases: TGCGCCAGCAGTGATACGGGGTCAGATACGCAGTATTTT. Its protein product is CASSDTGSDTQYF.

The V gene is TRBV7-2, the J gene TRBJ1-2; 8 bases map to TRBD1. The CDR3 runs 15 residues. Trimming removed 5 bases from V and 4 bases from J; junction bases left unmatched: 9. The germline V gene encodes CDR1 SGHTA and CDR2 FQGNSA. The CDR3 sequence: CASSAGTGISYGYTF. The CDR3 DNA follows: TGTGCCAGCAGCGCTGGGACAGGCATTTCCTATGGCTACACCTTC.

The chain joins TRBV9 to TRBJ1-5, with TRBD1 identical over 7 bases. Unmatched junction bases numbered 0, after V lost 3 bases and J lost 0 bases. The CDR3 consists of 14 residues. Germline CDR1 SGDLS, CDR2 YYNGEE. For the CDR3, the DNA is TGTGCCAGCAGCGAGGGGGCTAGCAATCAGCCCCAGCATTTT. Translated, it gives CASSEGASNQPQHF.

The chain joins TRBV6-1 to TRBJ1-6; D gene ambiguous. Germline V gives CDR1 MNHNS, CDR2 SASEGT. The CDR3 totals 14 residues. Trimming shortened V by 3 bases and J by 0 bases, and 3 bases separated the two germline ends. This CDR3 is CASSESSYNSPLHF. Here the CDR3 DNA reads TGTGCCAGCAGTGAGAGCTCCTATAATTCACCCCTCCACTTT.

The V gene is TRBV5-1, the J gene TRBJ2-7; a possible D gene is TRBD1 (6 bases). The ends were cut back, 3 bases at V and 2 bases at J, with 12 bases in the middle. Looked up from germline, CDR1 is SGHRS and CDR2 is YFSETQ. The CDR3 totals 14 residues. The CDR3 reads CASSYRQATYEQYF. The CDR3 nucleotides are TGCGCCAGCAGCTACCGACAGGCAACCTACGAGCAGTACTTC.

V gene TRBV30 combines with J gene TRBJ2-2, with 8 positions matching TRBD1. There are 14 residues in the CDR3. Looked up from germline, CDR1 is GTSNPN and CDR2 is SVGIG (reference sequence). Germline trimming cut 3 bases from V and 6 bases from J; bases unmatched to any gene: 6. The CDR3 bases are TGTGCCTGGAGGGCGCAGGGGGCCGCCGGGGAGCTGTTTTTT. It yields the protein CAWRAQGAAGELFF.

This clone was recorded once. The V gene is TRBV7-2, the J gene TRBJ2-1; 7 nucleotides align to TRBD2. Trimming at V came to 5 bases and at J to 10 bases, leaving 14 bases not matched to a gene. The V gene's germline CDR1 is SGHTA and CDR2 FQGNSA. The CDR3 runs to 15 residues. The CDR3 sequence: CASSPSRTPGGEQFF. The CDR3 DNA is TGTGCCAGCAGCCCCTCCCGGACTCCGGGAGGAGAGCAGTTCTTC.

The chain combines TRBV4-2 with TRBJ2-7; D may be TRBD2 (6 bases). Trimming took 1 base from V and 2 from J, leaving 6 bases between them. Germline V gives CDR1 LGHNA, CDR2 YNFKEQ. The CDR3 contains 13 residues. CDR3 amino acids: CASSQGEAYEQYF. In nucleotides, the CDR3 is TGTGCCAGCAGCCAAGGGGAGGCCTACGAGCAGTACTTC.

The CDR3 spells CASSEEYSNQPQHF. DNA of the CDR3: TGTGCCAGCAGTGAAGAGTATAGCAATCAGCCCCAGCATTTT. V usage is TRBV25-1 and J usage is TRBJ1-5; D unclear. Trimming pared 2 bases from V and 0 bases from J, leaving 5 bases between. The germline gives CDR1 MGHDK, CDR2 SYGVNS. The CDR3 spans 14 residues.

The chain uses TRBV18 and TRBJ2-3, with 7 bases aligning to TRBD1. Germline V gives CDR1 KGHSH, CDR2 LQKENI. The CDR3 consists of 15 residues. Trimming at V came to 3 bases and at J to 1 base, leaving 4 bases not matched to a gene. The CDR3 spells CASSPSGTGTDTQYF. CDR3 DNA: TGTGCCAGCTCACCGTCCGGGACAGGCACAGATACGCAGTATTTT.

The chain links TRBV29-1 to TRBJ1-2; the D gene is possibly TRBD1 (6 bases). The CDR3 length is 13 residues. Germline-derived CDR1 and CDR2 are SQVTM and ANQGSEA. V lost 4 bases, J lost 2 bases, and 11 bases lay in between. CDR3: CSVVGGQNYGYTF. Written as DNA, the CDR3 is TGCAGCGTTGTTGGGGGACAAAACTATGGCTACACCTTC.

The chain carries TRBV9 and TRBJ1-2; D is possibly TRBD1 (6 bases). This CDR3 comprises 16 residues. V gave up 0 bases and J gave up 4 bases, with 16 bases separating them. Germline CDR1 reads SGDLS; CDR2 reads YYNGEE. The CDR3 sequence is CASSVAAQGPLYGYTF. CDR3 DNA: TGTGCCAGCAGCGTAGCTGCACAGGGACCCCTCTATGGCTACACCTTC.

A few counts support this clone. This chain connects TRBV6-2 or TRBV6-3 to TRBJ1-6; no reliable D call. V shed 2 bases and J shed 2 bases, with 7 bases lying between them. The germline CDR1 and CDR2 sequences are MNHEY and SVGEGT. The CDR3 loop spans 15 amino acids. The CDR3 bases are TGTGCCAGCAGTTACGACTACCCCTATAATTCACCCCTCCACTTT. Its translation: CASSYDYPYNSPLHF.

The count of this clone is one. The J gene is TRBJ1-4, the V gene TRBV19; D is unresolved. CDR3 length equals 14 residues. V lost 5 bases and J lost 4, with 11 bases in between. Germline loops: CDR1 LNHDA, CDR2 SQIVND (reference sequence). The DNA of the CDR3 is TGTGCCAGTAGTCTTCCGGACTTTAATGAAAAACTGTTTTTT. Translated: CASSLPDFNEKLFF.

This sequence joins TRBV15 and TRBJ1-1, with D unclear. The CDR3 contains 13 residues. V dropped 0 bases and J dropped 8 bases, with 10 bases sitting between them. CDR1 and CDR2 (germline): LNHNV, YYDKDF (reference sequence). As DNA, the CDR3 is TGTGCCACCAGCAGAGAGCAACAGTCCGAAGCTTTCTTT. This gives the protein CATSREQQSEAFF.

The V and J genes are TRBV10-2 and TRBJ2-7; D not certain. CDR3 length: 12 amino acids. Trimming pared 2 bases from V and 7 bases from J, leaving 9 bases between. Germline CDR1 is WSHSY and CDR2 is SAAADI. CDR3: CASSETELEQYF. CDR3 DNA sequence: TGCGCCAGCAGTGAGACAGAGCTTGAGCAGTACTTC.

V usage is TRBV27 and J usage is TRBJ1-6, with 7 nucleotides matching TRBD1. This CDR3 region has 15 residues. Germline CDR1 is MNHEY and CDR2 is SMNVEV (reference sequence). With 4 bases clipped from V and 10 bases from J, the junction kept 10 bases outside the gene matches. The DNA of the CDR3 is TGTGCCAGCAGTTCCTCCACAGGGGTCGGCTCACCCCTCCACTTT. Translating it yields CASSSSTGVGSPLHF.

The chain employs TRBV2 and TRBJ2-5, with 8 bases aligning to TRBD1. The CDR3 extends over 13 amino acids. V was clipped by 4 bases and J by 5 bases; unmatched bases: 3. Germline V gene data show CDR1 as SNHLY and CDR2 as FYNNEI. The CDR3: CASSGQGPETQYF. The CDR3 DNA reads as TGTGCCAGCAGTGGACAGGGGCCCGAGACCCAGTACTTC.

The gene calls are TRBV11-2 and TRBJ2-3, with a tentative D call TRBD2 (5 bases). Germline CDR1 and CDR2: SGHAT and FQNNGV. V gave up 5 bases and J gave up 0 bases, with 12 bases separating them. This CDR3 has 15 residues. The chain's CDR3 is CASSRDGQSTDTQYF. The CDR3 nucleotides read TGTGCCAGCAGCCGGGATGGGCAGAGCACAGATACGCAGTATTTT.

The chain carries TRBV10-3 and TRBJ2-2; TRBD1 aligns across 7 bases. CDR1 and CDR2 from the germline V gene are ENHRY and SYGVKD. The CDR3 runs 15 residues. V shed 10 bases, J shed 4 bases, and the junction held 12 bases outside the gene matches. The CDR3: CATTPRDSPTGELFF. CDR3 DNA sequence: TGTGCCACCACGCCCAGGGACAGCCCCACCGGGGAGCTGTTTTTT.

This clone occurred once. The chain joins TRBV6-5 to TRBJ2-6, with D perhaps TRBD1 (6 bases). V lost 8 bases to trimming and J lost 0 bases, with 11 bases between them. The CDR3 is 15 amino acids. Germline CDR1 MNHEY, CDR2 SVGAGI. CDR3 DNA sequence: TGTGCCAGCTCGCAGGACAGCTCTGGGGCCAACGTCCTGACTTTC. It specifies CASSQDSSGANVLTF.

This clone appeared once. As DNA, the CDR3 is TGTGCCAGCAGCCAATTCAGCGGGGGGCCCTACAATGAGCAGTTCTTC. Encoded protein: CASSQFSGGPYNEQFF. The rearrangement links TRBV4-2 to TRBJ2-1, with 9 bases lining up with TRBD2. The V gene end was trimmed by 2 bases and the J gene end by 2 bases; junction bases not matched to a gene: 4. CDR1 is LGHNA and CDR2 is YNFKEQ in the germline V gene. This CDR3 has 16 amino acids.